This T cell receptor (beta chain) derives from a study of molecular identifiers for immune sequencing clone quantification listed by TCRdb under 2018. General notes on the study: In a replicate experiment, RNA from around 20,000 or 100,000 naive CD8 T cells was split into five aliquots, four of which were sequenced. The study was a methods study using CD8 T cells to benchmark molecular-identifier clustering-based TCR repertoire sequencing (MIDCIRS) and TCR RNA copy counting.

As regards this clonotype: Its antigen is not yet known. The sample holds no much larger clone one base away, and base qualities are not on file.

V lost 10 bases and J lost 4 bases, and the count of bases not matched to a germline gene is 8. Looking up the germline V gene yields CDR1 MNHEY and CDR2 SVGEGT. The CDR3 holds 13 amino acids from the cysteine to the phenylalanine. The read is trimmed to its CDR3 DNA, 39 bases read in frame from base 1. On the study overall, not on this receptor specifically: Modeling gave 3 to 3.5 recovered TCR RNA copies per cell versus 8 to 10 by digital PCR, implying roughly 30% capture efficiency. Even against a background of about a million naive CD8 T cells, spiked-in Jurkat TCR RNA amounting to a single cell's worth was reported to be detectable. Without barcode sub-clustering, chimeric consensus sequences inflated TCR diversity; chimeras reached as high as 47%. The sizes of highly expanded clones could end up underestimated when identical TCR molecules share a barcode. In CMV-specific effector cells, clones with more than 20 RNA copies contained over 97% of molecules, whereas in naive cells such clones contained under 1% of molecules. Naive libraries contained spiked-in Jurkat TCR RNA (around eleven copies' worth), which is not part of the donor repertoire.

The library was made by PCR. The sequencing machine was a NextSeq 500. Preparation of bulk TCR libraries followed a previously described approach, with the TCR primers listed in Table S5. Total RNA was purified with the Qiagen AllPrep DNA/RNA kit. Reads from multiple sequencing runs of the same library were pooled before analysis. The authors' pipeline ran thus. Only reads with exact TCR constant sequence were kept, trimmed to 150 nt, and grouped by their 12-nt molecular barcodes. Reads in each barcode group were sub-clustered using a 15% Levenshtein threshold, and a quality-weighted consensus sequence was built for each RNA molecule. Non-functional sequences were discarded, and so were lower-count sequences lying one edit away from another sequence. Based on fitting two negative binomial distributions, any barcode sub-cluster with under 20% of the maximum read count was discarded. Starting from the raw public reads, TCRdb applied fastp trimming at Q25, assembled clones with MiXCR and retained in-frame beta chains. Every CDR3 protein is listed once, alongside the most common genes and DNA of its rows. The V and J calls were determined by TCRdb, not by the authors. Counted in this sample were more than 450,000 distinct CDR3 sequences; roughly 25% of them appeared once. The ten largest clones represent around 0.76% of the sample.

Libraries of naive CD8 T cells were generated from around 20,000 to 1,000,000 sorted cells, with 10%, 30% or 50% of the purified RNA used. On a BD FACSAria II, naive CD8 T cells were FACS-sorted as CD8+CD4-CCR7+CD45RA+ and collected into RLT Plus buffer. To test detection sensitivity, Jurkat RNA equal to ten TCR copies was added to samples of about 20,000-1,000,000 naive CD8 T cells. Enrichment of CD8 T cells was done with RosetteSep CD8+ T Cell Enrichment Cocktail plus Ficoll-Paque, and ACK red cell lysis came afterward. The source is a human donor in good health. Some libraries in this study had Jurkat cell RNA spiked in. Rearrangement joined TRBV6-2 or TRBV6-3 to TRBJ2-7; TRBD1 agrees with 9 junctional bases. The specimen sequenced was naive CD8+ T cells from blood, with Jurkat cell RNA spiked in. According to the study, the label for this sample's cell subset or site signals: FACS-sorted CD8+CD4-CCR7+CD45RA+ naive T cells. The DNA reads as follows: TGTGCCACCGAGATACAGGGGGCTTACGAGCAGTACTTC. This is translated as CATEIQGAYEQYF.